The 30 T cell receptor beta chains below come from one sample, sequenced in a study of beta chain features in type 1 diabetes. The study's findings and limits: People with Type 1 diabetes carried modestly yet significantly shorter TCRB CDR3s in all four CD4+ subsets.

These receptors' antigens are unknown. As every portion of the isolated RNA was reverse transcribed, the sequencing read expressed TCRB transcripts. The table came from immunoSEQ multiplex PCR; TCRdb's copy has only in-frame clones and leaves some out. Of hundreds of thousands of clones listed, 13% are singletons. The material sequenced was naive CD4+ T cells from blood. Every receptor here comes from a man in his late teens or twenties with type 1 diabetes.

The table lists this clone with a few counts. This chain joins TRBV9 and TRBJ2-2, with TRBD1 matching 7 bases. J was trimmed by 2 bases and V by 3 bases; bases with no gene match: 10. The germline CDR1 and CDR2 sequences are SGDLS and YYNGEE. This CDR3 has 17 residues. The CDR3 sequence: CASSGARDSYNTGELFF. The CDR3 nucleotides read TGTGCCAGCAGCGGAGCCCGGGACAGCTATAACACCGGGGAGCTGTTTTTT.

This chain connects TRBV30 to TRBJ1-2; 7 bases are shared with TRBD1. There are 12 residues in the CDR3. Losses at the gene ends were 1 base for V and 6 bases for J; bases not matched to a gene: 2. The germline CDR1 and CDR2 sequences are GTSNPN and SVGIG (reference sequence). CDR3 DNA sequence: TGTGCCTGGAGTGGAACAGGGGATGGCTACACCTTC. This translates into CAWSGTGDGYTF.

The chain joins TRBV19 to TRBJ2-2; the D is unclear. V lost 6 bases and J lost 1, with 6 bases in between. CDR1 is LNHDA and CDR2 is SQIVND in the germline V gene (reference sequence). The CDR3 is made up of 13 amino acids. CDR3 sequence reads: CASSDMNTGELFF. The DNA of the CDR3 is TGTGCCAGTAGCGACATGAACACCGGGGAGCTGTTTTTT. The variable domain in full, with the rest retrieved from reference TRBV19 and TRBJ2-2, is DGGITQSPKYLFRKEGQNVTLSCEQNLNHDAMYWYRQDPGQGLRLIYYSQIVNDFQKGDIAEGYSVSREKKESFPLTVTSAQKNPTAFYLCASSDMNTGELFFGEGSRLTVL.

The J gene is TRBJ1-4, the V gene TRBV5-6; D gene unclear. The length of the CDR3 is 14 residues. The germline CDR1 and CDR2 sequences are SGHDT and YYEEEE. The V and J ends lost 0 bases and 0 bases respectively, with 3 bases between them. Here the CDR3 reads CASSLGATNEKLFF. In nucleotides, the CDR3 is TGTGCCAGCAGCTTGGGGGCAACTAATGAAAAACTGTTTTTT. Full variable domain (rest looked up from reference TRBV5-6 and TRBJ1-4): DAGVTQSPTHLIKTRGQQVTLRCSPKSGHDTVSWYQQALGQGPQFIFQYYEEEERQRGNFPDRFSGHQFPNYSSELNVNALLLGDSALYLCASSLGATNEKLFFGSGTQLSVL.

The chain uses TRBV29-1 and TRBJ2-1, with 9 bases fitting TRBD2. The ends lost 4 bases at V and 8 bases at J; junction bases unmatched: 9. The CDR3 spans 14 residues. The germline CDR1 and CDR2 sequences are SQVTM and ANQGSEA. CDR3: CSVVVGLATDEQFF. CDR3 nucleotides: TGCAGCGTTGTCGTGGGACTAGCAACGGATGAGCAGTTCTTC.

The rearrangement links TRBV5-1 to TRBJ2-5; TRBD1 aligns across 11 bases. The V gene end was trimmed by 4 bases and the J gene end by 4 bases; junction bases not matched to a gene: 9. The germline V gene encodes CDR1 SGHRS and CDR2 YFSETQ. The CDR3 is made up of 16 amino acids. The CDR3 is CASSDRDRGLAETQYF. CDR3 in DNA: TGCGCCAGCAGCGATCGGGACAGGGGGTTGGCAGAGACCCAGTACTTC.

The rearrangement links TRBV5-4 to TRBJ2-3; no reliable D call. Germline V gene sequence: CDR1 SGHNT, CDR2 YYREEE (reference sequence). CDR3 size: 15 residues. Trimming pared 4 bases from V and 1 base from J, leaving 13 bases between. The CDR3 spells CASSPDLTGTDTQYF. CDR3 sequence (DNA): TGTGCCAGCAGCCCAGACTTAACCGGCACAGATACGCAGTATTTT. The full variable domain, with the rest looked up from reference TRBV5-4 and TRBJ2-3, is ETGVTQSPTHLIKTRGQQVTLRCSSQSGHNTVSWYQQALGQGPQFIFQYYREEENGRGNFPPRFSGLQFPNYSSELNVNALELDDSALYLCASSPDLTGTDTQYFGPGTRLTVL.

CDR3 DNA: TGCGCCAGCAGCTTGGATGGTCACACAGATACGCAGTATTTT. Amino acid sequence: CASSLDGHTDTQYF. The gene calls are TRBV5-1 and TRBJ2-3; D is undetermined. The germline V gene encodes CDR1 SGHRS and CDR2 YFSETQ. V dropped 0 bases and J dropped 2 bases, with 7 bases sitting between them. The CDR3 runs 14 residues.

CDR3 residues: CASTSSPGQEAFF. CDR3 DNA: TGTGCCAGCACTTCATCCCCGGGACAAGAAGCTTTCTTT. The genes are TRBV7-9 and TRBJ1-1; possible D gene TRBD1, 6 bases. The germline V and J ends were trimmed by 7 bases and 8 bases, with 17 bases remaining between them. This CDR3 is 13 amino acids long. The germline V gene has CDR1 SEHNR and CDR2 FQNEAQ (reference sequence). The whole variable domain, filled in from reference TRBV7-9 and TRBJ1-1, reads DTGVSQNPRHKITKRGQNVTFRCDPISEHNRLYWYRQTLGQGPEFLTYFQNEAQLEKSRLLSDRFSAERPKGSFSTLEIQRTEQGDSAMYLCASTSSPGQEAFFGQGTRLTVV.

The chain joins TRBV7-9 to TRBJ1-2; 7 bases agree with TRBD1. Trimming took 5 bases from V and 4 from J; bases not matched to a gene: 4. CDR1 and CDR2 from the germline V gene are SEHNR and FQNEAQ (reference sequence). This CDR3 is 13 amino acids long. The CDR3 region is CASSAGQFYGYTF. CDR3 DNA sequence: TGTGCCAGCAGCGCGGGACAGTTCTATGGCTACACCTTC.

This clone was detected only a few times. The CDR3 bases are TGTGCCAGCAGTGAAAGGCTAGCGCAAGAGACCCAGTACTTC. Amino acids: CASSERLAQETQYF. This sequence joins TRBV2 and TRBJ2-5; D possibly corresponds to TRBD2 (6 bases). This CDR3 is built from 14 residues. The V gene lost 2 bases and the J gene lost 2 bases, with 9 bases spanning the gap. Germline CDR1 and CDR2: SNHLY and FYNNEI.

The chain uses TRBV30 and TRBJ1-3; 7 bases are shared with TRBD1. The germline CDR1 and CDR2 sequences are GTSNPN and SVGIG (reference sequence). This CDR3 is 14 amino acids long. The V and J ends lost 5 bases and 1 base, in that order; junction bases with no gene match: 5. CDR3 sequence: CAWDRAISGNTIYF. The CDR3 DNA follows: TGTGCCTGGGACAGGGCGATTTCTGGAAACACCATATATTTT.

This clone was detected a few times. CDR3 amino acids: CASSLGERSEKLFF. The DNA for the CDR3 is TGCGCCAGCAGCTTGGGGGAAAGGAGTGAAAAACTGTTTTTT. The rearrangement uses TRBV5-1 and TRBJ1-4; D is uncertain. Germline V gives CDR1 SGHRS, CDR2 YFSETQ. This CDR3 spans 14 amino acids. Trimming took 0 bases from V and 7 from J, leaving 10 bases between them.

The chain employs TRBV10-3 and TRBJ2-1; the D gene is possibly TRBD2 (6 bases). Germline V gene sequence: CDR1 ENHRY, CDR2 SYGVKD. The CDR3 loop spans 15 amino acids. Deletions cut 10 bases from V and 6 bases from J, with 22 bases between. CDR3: CATAPRALGGNEQFF. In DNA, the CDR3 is TGTGCCACCGCTCCCCGGGCCTTGGGGGGCAATGAGCAGTTCTTC.

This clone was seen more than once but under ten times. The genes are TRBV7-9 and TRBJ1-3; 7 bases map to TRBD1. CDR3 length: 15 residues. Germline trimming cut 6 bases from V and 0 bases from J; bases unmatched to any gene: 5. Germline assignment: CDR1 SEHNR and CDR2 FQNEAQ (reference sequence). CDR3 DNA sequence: TGTGCCAGCAGTCCGGGACAGATCTCTGGAAACACCATATATTTT. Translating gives CASSPGQISGNTIYF.

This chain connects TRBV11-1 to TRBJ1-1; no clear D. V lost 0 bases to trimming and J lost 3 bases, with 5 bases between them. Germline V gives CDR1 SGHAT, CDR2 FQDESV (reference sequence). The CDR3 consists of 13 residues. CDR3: CASSLALYTEAFF. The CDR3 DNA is TGTGCCAGCAGCTTAGCGTTGTACACTGAAGCTTTCTTT.

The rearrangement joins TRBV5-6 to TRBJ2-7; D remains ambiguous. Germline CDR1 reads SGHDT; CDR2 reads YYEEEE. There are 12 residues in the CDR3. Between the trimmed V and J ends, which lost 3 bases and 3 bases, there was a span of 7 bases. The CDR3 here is CASSWGSYEQYF. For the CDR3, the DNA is TGTGCCAGCAGCTGGGGAAGCTACGAGCAGTACTTC.

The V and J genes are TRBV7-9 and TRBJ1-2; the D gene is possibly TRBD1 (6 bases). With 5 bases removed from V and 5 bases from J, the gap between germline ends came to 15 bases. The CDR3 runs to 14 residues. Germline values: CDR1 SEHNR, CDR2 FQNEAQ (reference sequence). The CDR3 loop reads CASSDPGGFYGYTF. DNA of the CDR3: TGTGCCAGCAGCGACCCGGGGGGCTTTTATGGCTACACCTTC.

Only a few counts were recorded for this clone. The CDR3 reads CASSLRPIGDSPLHF. The CDR3, as DNA: TGTGCCAGCAGTTTAAGACCCATCGGAGATTCACCCCTCCACTTT. The chain links TRBV27 to TRBJ1-6; D gene ambiguous. Looked up from germline, CDR1 is MNHEY and CDR2 is SMNVEV (reference sequence). V shed 2 bases and J shed 8 bases, with 13 bases lying between them. CDR3 size: 15 residues.

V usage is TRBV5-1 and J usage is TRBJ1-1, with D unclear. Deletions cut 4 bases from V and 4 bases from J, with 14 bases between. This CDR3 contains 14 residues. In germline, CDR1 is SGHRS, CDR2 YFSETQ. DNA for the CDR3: TGCGCCAGCAGCCAGCTGGGGAGGTTCACTGAAGCTTTCTTT. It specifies CASSQLGRFTEAFF.

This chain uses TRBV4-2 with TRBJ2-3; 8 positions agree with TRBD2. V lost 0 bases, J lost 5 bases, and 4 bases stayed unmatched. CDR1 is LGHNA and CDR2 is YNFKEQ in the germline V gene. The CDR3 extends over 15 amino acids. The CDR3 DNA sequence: TGTGCCAGCAGCCAAGAAGTCCTAGCGGGAGATACGCAGTATTTT. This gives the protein CASSQEVLAGDTQYF.

CDR3 DNA sequence: TGTGCCAGCAGTTCCAGACAATTAAGCGAGCAGTACTTC. It translates to CASSSRQLSEQYF. The V gene is TRBV6-5, the J gene TRBJ2-7; D uncertain. The CDR3 is 13 amino acids. Germline V gene data show CDR1 as MNHEY and CDR2 as SVGAGI. V shed 4 bases and J shed 6 bases, with 13 bases lying between them.

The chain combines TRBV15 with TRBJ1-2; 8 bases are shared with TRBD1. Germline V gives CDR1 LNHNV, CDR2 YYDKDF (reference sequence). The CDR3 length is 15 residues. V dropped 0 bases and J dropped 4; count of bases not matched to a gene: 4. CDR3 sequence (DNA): TGTGCCACCAGCAGAGATCTCGGACAGGGCTATGGCTACACCTTC. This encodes CATSRDLGQGYGYTF.

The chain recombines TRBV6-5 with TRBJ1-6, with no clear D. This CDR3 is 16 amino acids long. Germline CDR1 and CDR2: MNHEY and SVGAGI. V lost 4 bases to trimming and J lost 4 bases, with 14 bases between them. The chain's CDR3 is CASSSSTDLYNSPLHF. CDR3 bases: TGTGCCAGCAGTTCCTCTACCGACCTATATAATTCACCCCTCCACTTT.

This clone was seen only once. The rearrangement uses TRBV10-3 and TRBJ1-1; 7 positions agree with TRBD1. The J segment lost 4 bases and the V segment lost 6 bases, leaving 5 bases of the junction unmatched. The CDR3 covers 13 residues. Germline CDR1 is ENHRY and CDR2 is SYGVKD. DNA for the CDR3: TGTGCCATCAGAGCTGACAGGGTCACTGAAGCTTTCTTT. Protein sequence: CAIRADRVTEAFF.

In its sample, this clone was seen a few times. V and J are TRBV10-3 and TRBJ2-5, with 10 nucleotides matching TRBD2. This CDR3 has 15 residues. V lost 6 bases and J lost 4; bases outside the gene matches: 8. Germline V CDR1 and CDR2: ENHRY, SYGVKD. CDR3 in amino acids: CAISTSGEARETQYF. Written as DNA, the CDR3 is TGTGCCATCAGCACTAGCGGGGAGGCTCGAGAGACCCAGTACTTC.

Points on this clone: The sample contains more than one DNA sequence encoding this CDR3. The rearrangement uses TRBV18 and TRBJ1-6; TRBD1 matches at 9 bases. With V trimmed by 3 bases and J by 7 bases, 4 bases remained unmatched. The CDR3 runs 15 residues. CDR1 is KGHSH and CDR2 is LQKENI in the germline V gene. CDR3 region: CASSPPGQGNSPLHF. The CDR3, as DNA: TGTGCCAGCTCACCGCCCGGACAGGGGAATTCACCCCTCCACTTT.

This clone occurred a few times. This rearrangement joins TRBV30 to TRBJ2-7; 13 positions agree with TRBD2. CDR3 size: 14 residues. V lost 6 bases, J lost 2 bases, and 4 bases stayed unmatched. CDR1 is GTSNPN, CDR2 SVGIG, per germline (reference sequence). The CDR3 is CACQGLAGTYEQYF. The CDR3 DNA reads TGTGCCTGCCAGGGACTAGCGGGGACCTACGAGCAGTACTTC.

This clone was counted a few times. CDR3 sequence: CASSLLPGTNTGELFF. For the CDR3, the DNA is TGTGCCAGCAGCTTACTACCGGGAACGAACACCGGGGAGCTGTTTTTT. This rearrangement joins TRBV7-3 to TRBJ2-2; D is perhaps TRBD2 (5 bases). The CDR3 is made up of 16 amino acids. Trimming removed 2 bases from V and 0 bases from J, with 10 bases in between. Per germline, CDR1 SGHTA and CDR2 FQGTGA.

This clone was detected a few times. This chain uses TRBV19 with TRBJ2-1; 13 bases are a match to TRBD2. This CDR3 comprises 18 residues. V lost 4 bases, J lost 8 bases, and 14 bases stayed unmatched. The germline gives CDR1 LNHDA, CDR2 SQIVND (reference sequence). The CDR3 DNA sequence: TGTGCCAGTAGTACCCCTCCCGTACTAGCGGGGGGGGCATATGAGCAGTTCTTC. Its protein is CASSTPPVLAGGAYEQFF. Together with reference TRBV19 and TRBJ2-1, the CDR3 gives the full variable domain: DGGITQSPKYLFRKEGQNVTLSCEQNLNHDAMYWYRQDPGQGLRLIYYSQIVNDFQKGDIAEGYSVSREKKESFPLTVTSAQKNPTAFYLCASSTPPVLAGGAYEQFFGPGTRLTVL.